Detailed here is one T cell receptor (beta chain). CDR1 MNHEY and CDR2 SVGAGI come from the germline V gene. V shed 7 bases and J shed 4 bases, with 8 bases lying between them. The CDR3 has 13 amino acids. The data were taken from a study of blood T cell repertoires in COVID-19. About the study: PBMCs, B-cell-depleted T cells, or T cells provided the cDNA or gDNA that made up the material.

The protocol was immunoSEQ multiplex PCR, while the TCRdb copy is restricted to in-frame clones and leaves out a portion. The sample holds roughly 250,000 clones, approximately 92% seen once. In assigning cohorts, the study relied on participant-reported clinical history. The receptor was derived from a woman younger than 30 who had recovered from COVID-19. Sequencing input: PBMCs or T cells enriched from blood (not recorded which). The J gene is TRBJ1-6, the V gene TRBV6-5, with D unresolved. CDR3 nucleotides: TGTGCCAGCAATCGAGGGTATAATTCACCCCTCCACTTT. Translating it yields CASNRGYNSPLHF.